These T cell receptor beta chains were read from a single sample in a study of T cell responses to AZD1222 COVID-19 vaccine. Data came from immunoSEQ multiplex PCR; TCRdb stores just in-frame clones and leaves some out. Among about 100,000 clones listed, approximately 87% were seen once. Sequenced here: peripheral blood, sampled on day 0 of AZD1222 vaccination. The receptors originated from an adult in good health. The CDR3 runs from the conserved cysteine through the conserved F or W. D genes are given only for firm matches. A clone size is listed for some rows: how often the clone was seen (once, few, many), or a class if it is expanded.

CASSVGTSFETQYF,TGTGCCAGCAGCGTAGGGACTAGCTTCGAGACCCAGTACTTC,TRBJ2-5,TRBD2,TRBV9,.
CASSLNGGNQPQHF,TGCGCCAGCAGCTTGAACGGTGGCAATCAGCCCCAGCATTTT,TRBJ1-5,.,TRBV5-1,.
CASSFDIQETQYF,TGCGCCAGCAGCTTCGATATTCAAGAGACCCAGTACTTC,TRBJ2-5,.,TRBV5-1,.
CASKKDFMNTEAFF,TGTGCCAGTAAGAAGGATTTCATGAACACTGAAGCTTTCTTT,TRBJ1-1,.,TRBV19,.
CATSESSGTGGYYNEQFF,TGTGCCACCAGTGAGAGCTCAGGGACAGGGGGATACTACAATGAGCAGTTCTTC,TRBJ2-1,TRBD1,TRBV24-1,.
CASSLLTSGTSNEQFF,TGTGCCAGCAGCTTACTCACTAGCGGGACCTCCAATGAGCAGTTCTTC,TRBJ2-1,TRBD2,TRBV9,.
CASSPGGGETQYF,TGCGCCAGCAGCCCGGGTGGAGGTGAGACCCAGTACTTC,TRBJ2-5,.,TRBV5-1,.
CASSQVDGRGDTQYF,TGCGCCAGCAGCCAAGTAGACGGGAGAGGAGATACGCAGTATTTT,TRBJ2-3,.,TRBV4-3,.
CASSLVRSGQFF,TGTGCCAGCAGCTTAGTGAGGAGTGGGCAGTTCTTC,TRBJ2-1,.,TRBV7-2,few
CASSPEAKGAYEQYF,TGCGCCAGCAGCCCCGAAGCGAAGGGGGCCTACGAGCAGTACTTC,TRBJ2-7,.,TRBV4-3,.
CASSQPDSRAEAFF,TGTGCCAGCAGCCAACCCGACAGTAGGGCTGAAGCTTTCTTT,TRBJ1-1,.,TRBV3-1/TRBV3-2,.
CASSPTAGGANVLTF,TGTGCCAGCTCCCCTACCGCGGGTGGGGCCAACGTCCTGACTTTC,TRBJ2-6,.,TRBV6-5,.
CASSFLTGEDDGYTF,TGTGCCAGCAGCTTCCTAACAGGGGAAGACGATGGCTACACCTTC,TRBJ1-2,TRBD1,TRBV7-8,.
CASSPDYVGEAFF,TGTGCCAGCTCACCGGACTACGTAGGAGAAGCTTTCTTT,TRBJ1-1,.,TRBV18,.
CASSYRASGSSETQYF,TGTGCCAGCAGTTACAGGGCTAGCGGGAGCTCAGAGACCCAGTACTTC,TRBJ2-5,TRBD2,TRBV6-5,.
CAISEGGGGYTF,TGTGCCATCAGTGAGGGAGGGGGCGGCTACACCTTC,TRBJ1-2,TRBD1,TRBV10-3,.
CAIGPTTGELFF,TGTGCCATCGGTCCAACTACCGGGGAGCTGTTTTTT,TRBJ2-2,.,TRBV10-3,.
CASSTSRYTEAFF,TGTGCCAGCAGCACAAGTCGCTACACTGAAGCTTTCTTT,TRBJ1-1,.,TRBV12-3/TRBV12-4,.
CASSLALAGAGEQYF,TGTGCCAGCAGCTTAGCACTAGCGGGAGCTGGTGAGCAGTACTTC,TRBJ2-7,TRBD2,TRBV7-2,.
CASSYSQGVYEQYF,TGTGCCAGCAGTTACTCGCAGGGGGTCTACGAGCAGTACTTC,TRBJ2-7,TRBD1,TRBV6-7,.
CASSQVGASGSHEQFF,TGTGCCAGCAGCCAAGTTGGGGCTAGCGGGAGCCATGAGCAGTTCTTC,TRBJ2-1,TRBD2,TRBV3-1/TRBV3-2,.
CASSRLFRDSPLHF,TGTGCCAGCAGTCGGCTATTTAGGGATTCACCCCTCCACTTT,TRBJ1-6,.,TRBV6-6,.
CASSTQQGLKETQYF,TGTGCCAGCAGTACTCAACAGGGACTGAAAGAGACCCAGTACTTC,TRBJ2-5,.,TRBV28,.
CASAYDGYTF,TGTGCCAGCGCGTATGATGGCTACACCTTC,TRBJ1-2,.,TRBV2,.
CASSELGALEAFF,TGTGCCAGCAGTGAACTAGGGGCGTTGGAAGCTTTCTTT,TRBJ1-1,.,TRBV6-1,.
CASSPGVGDYGYTF,TGCGCCAGCAGCCCAGGGGTTGGGGACTATGGCTACACCTTC,TRBJ1-2,.,TRBV5-1,.
CASSEGSLYSNQPQHF,TGTGCCAGCAGCGAAGGATCCCTCTATAGCAATCAGCCCCAGCATTTT,TRBJ1-5,.,TRBV7-8,.
CASSLGGGRPGELFF,TGTGCCAGCAGCTTAGGGGGAGGGAGACCCGGGGAGCTGTTTTTT,TRBJ2-2,TRBD2,TRBV11-2,.
CASREDVSSNQPQHF,TGTGCCAGCAGGGAGGACGTATCCAGCAATCAGCCCCAGCATTTT,TRBJ1-5,.,TRBV2,.
CASSYRGQDNSPLHF,TGTGCCAGCAGTTACCGGGGACAGGATAATTCACCCCTCCACTTT,TRBJ1-6,TRBD1,TRBV6-6,.
CAISGGASRETQYF,TGTGCCATCAGTGGGGGGGCATCTCGAGAGACCCAGTACTTC,TRBJ2-5,.,TRBV10-3,.
CASSRDRGMRETQYF,TGTGCCAGCAGTCGGGACAGGGGGATGCGAGAGACCCAGTACTTC,TRBJ2-5,TRBD1,TRBV2,.
CASSLDHPAANYGYTF,TGTGCCAGCAGCTTAGACCATCCAGCTGCTAACTATGGCTACACCTTC,TRBJ1-2,.,TRBV7-9,once
CASSILFNRGRWDQPQHF,TGTGCCAGTAGTATTCTATTCAACCGGGGCCGGTGGGATCAGCCCCAGCATTTT,TRBJ1-5,.,TRBV19,.
CASSLDRGSNQPQHF,TGTGCCAGCAGCCTAGACAGGGGTAGCAATCAGCCCCAGCATTTT,TRBJ1-5,TRBD1,TRBV7-2,.
CASSLVVRGSYNEQFF,TGTGCCAGCAGCTTAGTTGTCAGGGGATCCTACAATGAGCAGTTCTTC,TRBJ2-1,.,TRBV7-9,.
CASSEGQGTGNTIYF,TGTGCCAGCAGCGAGGGACAGGGGACTGGAAACACCATATATTTT,TRBJ1-3,TRBD1,TRBV7-2,.
CASSQRDTRFF,TGCGCCAGCAGCCAGCGGGACACTAGATTTTTT,TRBJ1-4,.,TRBV4-1,.
CASTRGNTEAFF,TGTGCCAGCACCAGGGGGAACACTGAAGCTTTCTTT,TRBJ1-1,.,TRBV2,once
CASSWTGSYGYTF,TGTGCCAGCAGTTGGACAGGGTCCTATGGCTACACCTTC,TRBJ1-2,TRBD1,TRBV2,.
CSASRQGAYEQYF,TGCAGTGCTAGTAGACAGGGGGCCTACGAGCAGTACTTC,TRBJ2-7,TRBD1,TRBV20-1,.
CASSLTRELGYTF,TGTGCCAGTAGTCTTACCCGGGAGCTAGGCTACACCTTC,TRBJ1-2,.,TRBV19,.
CASSPHTQGGISGKSGTGELFF,TGTGCCAGCAGCCCCCATACACAGGGAGGGATTAGCGGGAAGTCGGGCACCGGGGAGCTGTTTTTT,TRBJ2-2,TRBD2,TRBV9,.
CASSGPRTGRGSNQPQHF,TGTGCCAGCAGTGGGCCTCGGACAGGGCGGGGAAGCAATCAGCCCCAGCATTTT,TRBJ1-5,TRBD1,TRBV2,.
CASSSGGLEQYF,TGTGCCAGCAGCTCTGGAGGTCTCGAGCAGTACTTC,TRBJ2-7,.,TRBV7-2,.
CASSQDRGSSYEQYF,TGTGCCAGCAGCCAAGATAGGGGGAGCTCCTACGAGCAGTACTTC,TRBJ2-7,.,TRBV4-2,.
CASSFTTGGPDTQYF,TGTGCCAGCAGTTTTACCACCGGGGGTCCAGATACGCAGTATTTT,TRBJ2-3,.,TRBV28,.
CASSPPPGAYNEQFF,TGTGCCAGCTCACCACCGCCAGGGGCCTACAATGAGCAGTTCTTC,TRBJ2-1,.,TRBV18,.
CASASFRVIDGYTF,TGTGCCAGCGCTTCTTTCAGGGTAATCGATGGCTACACCTTC,TRBJ1-2,.,TRBV27,.
CASSVGLPPNTGELFF,TGTGCCAGCAGCGTAGGTCTCCCCCCGAACACCGGGGAGCTGTTTTTT,TRBJ2-2,.,TRBV9,.
CASSLTGQPDYGYTF,TGTGCCAGCAGCTTAACGGGGCAGCCGGACTATGGCTACACCTTC,TRBJ1-2,.,TRBV11-2,.
CASSPRTVTPGTDTQYF,TGTGCCAGCAGCCCCAGGACAGTCACCCCCGGCACAGATACGCAGTATTTT,TRBJ2-3,.,TRBV9,.
CASSRTGQGSYEQYF,TGTGCCAGCAGCCGGACCGGACAAGGCTCCTACGAGCAGTACTTC,TRBJ2-7,.,TRBV2,.
CASRALSGINTDTQYF,TGTGCCAGTAGGGCTCTTAGCGGGATAAACACAGATACGCAGTATTTT,TRBJ2-3,TRBD2,TRBV19,.
CASSVDRGPGANVLTF,TGTGCCAGCAGCGTAGATAGGGGGCCTGGGGCCAACGTCCTGACTTTC,TRBJ2-6,TRBD1,TRBV9,.